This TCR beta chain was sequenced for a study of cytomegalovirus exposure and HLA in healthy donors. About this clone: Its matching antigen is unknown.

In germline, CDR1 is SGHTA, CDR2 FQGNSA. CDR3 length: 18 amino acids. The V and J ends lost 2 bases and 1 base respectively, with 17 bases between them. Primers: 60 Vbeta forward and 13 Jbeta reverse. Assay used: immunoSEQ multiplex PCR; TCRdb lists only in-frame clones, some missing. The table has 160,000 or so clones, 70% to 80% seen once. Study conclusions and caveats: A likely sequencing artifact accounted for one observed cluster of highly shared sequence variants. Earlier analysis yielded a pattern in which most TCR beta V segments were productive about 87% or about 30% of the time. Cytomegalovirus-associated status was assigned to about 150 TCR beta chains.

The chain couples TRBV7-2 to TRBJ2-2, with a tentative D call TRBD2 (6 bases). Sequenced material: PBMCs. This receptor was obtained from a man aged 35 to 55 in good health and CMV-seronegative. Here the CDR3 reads CASSLRGSGLGNTGELFF. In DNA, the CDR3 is TGTGCCAGCAGCTTAAGAGGTAGCGGTCTAGGGAACACCGGGGAGCTGTTTTTT.